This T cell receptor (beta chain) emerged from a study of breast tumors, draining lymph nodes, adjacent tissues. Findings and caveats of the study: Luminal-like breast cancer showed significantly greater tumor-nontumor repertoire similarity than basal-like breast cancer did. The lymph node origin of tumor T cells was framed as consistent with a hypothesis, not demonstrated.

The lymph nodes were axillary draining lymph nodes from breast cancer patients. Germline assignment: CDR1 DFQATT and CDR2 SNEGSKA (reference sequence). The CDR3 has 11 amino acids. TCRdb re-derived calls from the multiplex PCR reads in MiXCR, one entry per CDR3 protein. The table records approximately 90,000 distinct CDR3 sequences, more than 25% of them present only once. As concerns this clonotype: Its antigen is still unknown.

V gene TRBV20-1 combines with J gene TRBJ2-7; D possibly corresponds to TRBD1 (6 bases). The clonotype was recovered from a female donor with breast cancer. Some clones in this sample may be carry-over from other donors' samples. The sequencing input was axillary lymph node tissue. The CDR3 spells CGGQGTCEQYF. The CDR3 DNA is TGCGGTGGTCAGGGGACGTGCGAGCAGTACTTC.